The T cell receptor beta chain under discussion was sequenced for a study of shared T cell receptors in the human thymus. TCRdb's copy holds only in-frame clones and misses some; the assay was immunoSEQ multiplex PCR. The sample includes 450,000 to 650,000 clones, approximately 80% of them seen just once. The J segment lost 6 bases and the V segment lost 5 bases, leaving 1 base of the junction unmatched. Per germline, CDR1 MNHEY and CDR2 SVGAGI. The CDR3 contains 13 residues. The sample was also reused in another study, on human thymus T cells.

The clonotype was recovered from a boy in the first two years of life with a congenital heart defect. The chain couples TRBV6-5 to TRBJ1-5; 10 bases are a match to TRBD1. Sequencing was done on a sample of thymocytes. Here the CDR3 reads CASSRTGGQPQHF. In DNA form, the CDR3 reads TGTGCCAGCAGTCGGACAGGGGGTCAGCCCCAGCATTTT.